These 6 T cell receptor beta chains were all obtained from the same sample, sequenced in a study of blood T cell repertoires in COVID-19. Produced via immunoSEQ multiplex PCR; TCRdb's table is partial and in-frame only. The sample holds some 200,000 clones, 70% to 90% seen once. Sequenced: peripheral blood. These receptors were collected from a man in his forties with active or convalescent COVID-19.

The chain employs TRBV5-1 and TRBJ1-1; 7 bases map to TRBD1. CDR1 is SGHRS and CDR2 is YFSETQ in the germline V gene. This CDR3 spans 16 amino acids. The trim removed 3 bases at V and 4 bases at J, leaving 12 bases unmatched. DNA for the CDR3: TGCGCCAGCAGCTCCTACAGGGGCATCAAGAGCACTGAAGCTTTCTTT. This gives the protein CASSSYRGIKSTEAFF.

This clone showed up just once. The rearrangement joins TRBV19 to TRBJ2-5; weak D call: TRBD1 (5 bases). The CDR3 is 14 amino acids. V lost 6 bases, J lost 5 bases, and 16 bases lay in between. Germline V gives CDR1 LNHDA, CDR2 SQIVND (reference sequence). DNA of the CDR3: TGTGCCAGTAGCTTTCGGGCAGGGCGCGAGACCCAGTACTTC. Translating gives CASSFRAGRETQYF. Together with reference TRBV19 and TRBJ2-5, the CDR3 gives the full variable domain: DGGITQSPKYLFRKEGQNVTLSCEQNLNHDAMYWYRQDPGQGLRLIYYSQIVNDFQKGDIAEGYSVSREKKESFPLTVTSAQKNPTAFYLCASSFRAGRETQYFGPGTRLLVL.

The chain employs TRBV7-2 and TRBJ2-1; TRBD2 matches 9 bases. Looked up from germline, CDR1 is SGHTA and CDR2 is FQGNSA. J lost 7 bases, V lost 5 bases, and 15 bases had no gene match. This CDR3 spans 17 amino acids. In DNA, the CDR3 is TGTGCCAGCAGCCCGTTTTCGGCGGGAGGGCCTAAGAATGAGCAGTTCTTC. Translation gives CASSPFSAGGPKNEQFF.

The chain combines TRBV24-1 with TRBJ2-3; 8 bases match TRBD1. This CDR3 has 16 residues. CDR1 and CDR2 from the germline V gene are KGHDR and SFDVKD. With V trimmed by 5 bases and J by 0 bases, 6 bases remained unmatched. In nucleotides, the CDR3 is TGTGCCACCAGTGCCTTGGGGACAGGAAGCACAGATACGCAGTATTTT. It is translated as CATSALGTGSTDTQYF.

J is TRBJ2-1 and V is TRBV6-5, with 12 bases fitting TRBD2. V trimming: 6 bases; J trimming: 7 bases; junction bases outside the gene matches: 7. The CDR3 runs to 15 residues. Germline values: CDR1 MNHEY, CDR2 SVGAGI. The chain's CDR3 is CASSPLAGGRNEQFF. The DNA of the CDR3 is TGTGCCAGCAGCCCACTAGCGGGGGGCAGGAATGAGCAGTTCTTC.

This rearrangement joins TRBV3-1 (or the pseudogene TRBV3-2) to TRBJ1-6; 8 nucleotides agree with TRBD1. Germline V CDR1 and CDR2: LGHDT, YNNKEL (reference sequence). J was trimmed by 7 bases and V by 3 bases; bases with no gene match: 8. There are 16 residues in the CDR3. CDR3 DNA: TGTGCCAGCAGCCAGGCCAGGGGGCTGGGGAATTCACCCCTCCACTTT. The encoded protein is CASSQARGLGNSPLHF.